Presented here are 11 T cell receptor beta chains from one specimen sequenced in a study of CD8+ T cells in alopecia areata. Extracted RNA was reverse transcribed into cDNA, the sequencing template. Data came from immunoSEQ multiplex PCR; TCRdb stores just in-frame clones and leaves some out. The sample consists of roughly 140,000 clones, around 62% of them appearing once. Sequenced sample: CD8+ T cells sorted from blood. These receptors originate from a human donor in good health.

The CDR3 here is CAWSVLTSGDYEQYF. The CDR3 DNA follows: TGTGCCTGGAGTGTACTAACTAGCGGGGACTACGAGCAGTACTTC. The V and J genes are TRBV30 and TRBJ2-7; 10 bases are a match to TRBD2. CDR1 GTSNPN and CDR2 SVGIG come from the germline V gene (reference sequence). The CDR3 runs 15 residues. The V segment lost 0 bases and the J segment 3 bases; nucleotides outside the gene matches: 5.

The chain has TRBV18 and TRBJ1-1; D is undetermined. CDR1 is KGHSH and CDR2 is LQKENI in the germline V gene. The CDR3 spans 14 residues. The ends were cut back, 2 bases at V and 4 bases at J, with 11 bases in the middle. The CDR3, as DNA: TGTGCCAGCTCACCAGAGAGTTTCCTCACTGAAGCTTTCTTT. Residues: CASSPESFLTEAFF. Supplemented by reference TRBV18 and TRBJ1-1, the full variable domain reads NAGVMQNPRHLVRRRGQEARLRCSPMKGHSHVYWYRQLPEEGLKFMVYLQKENIIDESGMPKERFSAEFPKEGPSILRIQQVVRGDSAAYFCASSPESFLTEAFFGQGTRLTVV.

This chain joins TRBV29-1 and TRBJ2-7, with 7 positions matching TRBD1. With 6 bases clipped from V and 1 base from J, the junction kept 6 bases outside the gene matches. Germline CDR1 and CDR2: SQVTM and ANQGSEA. This CDR3 spans 13 amino acids. The CDR3 loop reads CSVIGQDSYEQYF. The CDR3 DNA follows: TGCAGCGTAATCGGACAGGATTCCTACGAGCAGTACTTC.

This clone has a single count. V is TRBV9 and J is TRBJ2-1; D perhaps matches TRBD2 (5 bases). V was cut by 4 bases and J by 9 bases, with 11 bases left in between. This CDR3 is 12 amino acids long. Germline loops: CDR1 SGDLS, CDR2 YYNGEE. CDR3 amino acids: CASSSEGVEQFF. The DNA of the CDR3 is TGTGCCAGCAGCTCTGAGGGAGTTGAGCAGTTCTTC. Drawing the rest from reference TRBV9 and TRBJ2-1, the complete variable domain is DSGVTQTPKHLITATGQRVTLRCSPRSGDLSVYWYQQSLDQGLQFLIQYYNGEERAKGNILERFSAQQFPDLHSELNLSSLELGDSALYFCASSSEGVEQFFGPGTRLTVL.

This clone was seen only a few times. This chain links TRBV25-1 with TRBJ2-7; perhaps TRBD2 as D (5 bases). Trimming left V 6 bases short and J 0 bases short, with 9 bases between. The CDR3 contains 13 residues. Germline V gene data show CDR1 as MGHDK and CDR2 as SYGVNS. The DNA for the CDR3 is TGTGCCAGCAGGAGCGGAAGCTCCTACGAGCAGTACTTC. The encoded protein is CASRSGSSYEQYF.

This clone was seen only a few times. This sequence joins TRBV4-1 and TRBJ2-7; 11 nucleotides agree with TRBD2. CDR3 size: 17 residues. V trimming: 0 bases; J trimming: 6 bases; junction bases outside the gene matches: 10. CDR1 and CDR2 (germline): MGHRA, YSYEKL. CDR3 loop: CASSQEGSGLAVSEQYF. CDR3 DNA: TGCGCCAGCAGCCAAGAAGGGTCGGGACTAGCGGTTTCCGAGCAGTACTTC.

This chain joins TRBV2 and TRBJ2-1; no reliable D call. The CDR3 spans 8 residues. Germline V gene sequence: CDR1 SNHLY, CDR2 FYNNEI. V lost 3 bases and J lost 13, with 1 base in between. The CDR3 spells CASSDQFF. The CDR3 nucleotides are TGTGCCAGCAGTGACCAGTTCTTC.

This clone was counted between two and nine times. The rearrangement links TRBV11-2 to TRBJ2-5, with D perhaps matching TRBD2 (6 bases). Per the germline V gene, CDR1 is SGHAT and CDR2 is FQNNGV. Trimming removed 4 bases at V and 3 bases at J, with 15 bases between. CDR3 size: 15 residues. This CDR3 is CASSSRGRDEETQYF. For the CDR3, the DNA is TGTGCCAGCAGCTCCCGAGGGCGGGACGAAGAGACCCAGTACTTC.

The V gene is TRBV28, the J gene TRBJ2-1, with 9 bases fitting TRBD2. With 6 bases clipped from V and 2 bases from J, the junction kept 20 bases outside the gene matches. The CDR3 length is 20 residues. The germline V gene encodes CDR1 MDHEN and CDR2 SYDVKM. The CDR3 sequence is CASRYSGSITLDSPYNEQFF. DNA of the CDR3: TGTGCCAGCAGATATAGCGGGAGCATTACTCTAGATAGCCCCTACAATGAGCAGTTCTTC.

The CDR3 nucleotides are TGTGCCTGGAGTTCAGGGGGCATTTCCTCTGGAAACACCATATATTTT. Translation: CAWSSGGISSGNTIYF. The chain is built from TRBV30 and TRBJ1-3; 8 bases match TRBD1. Germline CDR1 reads GTSNPN; CDR2 reads SVGIG (reference sequence). CDR3 length: 16 amino acids. V shed 2 bases, J shed 0 bases, and the junction held 6 bases outside the gene matches.

This clone was found a few times. This chain joins TRBV6-5 and TRBJ1-2; D ambiguous. V lost 0 bases and J lost 4, with 9 bases in between. CDR3 size: 14 residues. CDR1 is MNHEY, CDR2 SVGAGI, per germline. The CDR3, as DNA: TGTGCCAGCAGTTACTCGGGCCCCGGCTATGGCTACACCTTC. This translates into CASSYSGPGYGYTF.